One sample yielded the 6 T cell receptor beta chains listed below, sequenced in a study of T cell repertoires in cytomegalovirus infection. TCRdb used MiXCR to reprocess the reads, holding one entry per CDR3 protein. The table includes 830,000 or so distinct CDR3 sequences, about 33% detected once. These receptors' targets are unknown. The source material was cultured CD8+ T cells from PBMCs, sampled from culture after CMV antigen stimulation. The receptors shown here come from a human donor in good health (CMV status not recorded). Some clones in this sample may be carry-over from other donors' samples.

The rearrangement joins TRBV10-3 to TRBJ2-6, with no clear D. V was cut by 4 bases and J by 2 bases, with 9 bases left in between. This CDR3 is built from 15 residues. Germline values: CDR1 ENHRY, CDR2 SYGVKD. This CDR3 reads CAISGGSTGANVLTF. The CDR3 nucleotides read TGTGCCATCAGTGGAGGAAGCACTGGGGCCAACGTCCTGACTTTC.

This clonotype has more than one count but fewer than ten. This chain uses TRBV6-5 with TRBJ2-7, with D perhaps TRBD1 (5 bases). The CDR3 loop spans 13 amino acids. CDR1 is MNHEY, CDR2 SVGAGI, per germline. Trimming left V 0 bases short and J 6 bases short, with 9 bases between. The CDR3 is CASSYSTQGEQYV. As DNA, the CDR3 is TGTGCCAGCAGTTACTCGACCCAGGGCGAGCAGTACGTC.

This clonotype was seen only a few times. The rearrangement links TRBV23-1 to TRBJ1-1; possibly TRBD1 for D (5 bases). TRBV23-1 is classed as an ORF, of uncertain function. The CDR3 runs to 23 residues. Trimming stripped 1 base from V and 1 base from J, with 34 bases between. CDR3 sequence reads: CASSQFNNAWGYSRDRTNTEAFF. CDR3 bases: TGCGCCAGCAGTCAATTTAATAACGCTTGGGGCTATAGCCGGGACCGAACGAACACTGAAGCTTTCTTT.

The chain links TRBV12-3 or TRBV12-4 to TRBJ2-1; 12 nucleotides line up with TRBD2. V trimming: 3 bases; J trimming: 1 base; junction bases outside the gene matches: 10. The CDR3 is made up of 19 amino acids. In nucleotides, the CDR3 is TGTGCCAGCAGTTTTAGCCTAGCGGGGGGGCGGGGATCCTACAATGAGCAGTTCTTC. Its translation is CASSFSLAGGRGSYNEQFF.

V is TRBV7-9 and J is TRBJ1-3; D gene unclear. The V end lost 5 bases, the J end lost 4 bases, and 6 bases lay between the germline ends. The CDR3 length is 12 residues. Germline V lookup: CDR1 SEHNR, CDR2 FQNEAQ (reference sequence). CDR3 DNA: TGTGCCAGCAGCGCCAGCGGAAACACCATATATTTT. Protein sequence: CASSASGNTIYF. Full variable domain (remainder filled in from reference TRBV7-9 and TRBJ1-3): DTGVSQNPRHKITKRGQNVTFRCDPISEHNRLYWYRQTLGQGPEFLTYFQNEAQLEKSRLLSDRFSAERPKGSFSTLEIQRTEQGDSAMYLCASSASGNTIYFGEGSWLTVV.

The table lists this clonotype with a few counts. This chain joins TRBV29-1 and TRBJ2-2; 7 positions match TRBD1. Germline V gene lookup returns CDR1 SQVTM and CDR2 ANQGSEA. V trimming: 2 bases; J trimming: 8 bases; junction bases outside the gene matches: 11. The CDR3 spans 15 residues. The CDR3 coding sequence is TGCAGCGTTGAAACAGGGGATCGTACGACTGGGGAGCTGTTTTTT. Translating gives CSVETGDRTTGELFF.